Listed here is a single TCR beta chain. Its antigen has not been determined. No much larger clone exists at a distance of one base, and base qualities are not known. The CDR3 covers 19 residues, taking in both the cysteine and the phenylalanine. The sequence is cut down to CDR3 DNA, 57 bases in frame from base 1. The V end gives up 6 bases and the J end 4 bases, leaving 13 bases in the junction not matched to a gene. In the germline V gene (reference sequence), CDR1 corresponds to MNHEY and CDR2 to SMNVEV. Library preparation was by the immunoSEQ multiplex PCR assay. TCRdb holds this immuneACCESS table with in-frame rearrangements only. Some clones are missing; in checked studies, unresolved V genes explain under half, and the rest has no known cause. Recorded for this sample are about 85,000 clones; 90% to 95% of them occurred a single time. The biggest ten clones account for approximately 2.5% of the sample.

These data originate in a study of T cell changes during pregnancy in multiple sclerosis (dated by TCRdb to the late 2010s). Describing the broader study: In women with multiple sclerosis, the researchers looked at how the T cell repertoire shifted as pregnancy progressed.

This sequence originates from a female donor with multiple sclerosis, enrolled in a pregnancy study. The chain uses TRBV27 and TRBJ2-2; TRBD2 fits 14 bases in the junction. The input for sequencing was peripheral blood, taken in the first trimester of pregnancy. Here is the DNA: TGTGCCAGCAGCCGTCGACTAGCGGGGGGGCAAGTGGGCACCGGGGAGCTGTTTTTT. Its translation reads: CASSRRLAGGQVGTGELFF.